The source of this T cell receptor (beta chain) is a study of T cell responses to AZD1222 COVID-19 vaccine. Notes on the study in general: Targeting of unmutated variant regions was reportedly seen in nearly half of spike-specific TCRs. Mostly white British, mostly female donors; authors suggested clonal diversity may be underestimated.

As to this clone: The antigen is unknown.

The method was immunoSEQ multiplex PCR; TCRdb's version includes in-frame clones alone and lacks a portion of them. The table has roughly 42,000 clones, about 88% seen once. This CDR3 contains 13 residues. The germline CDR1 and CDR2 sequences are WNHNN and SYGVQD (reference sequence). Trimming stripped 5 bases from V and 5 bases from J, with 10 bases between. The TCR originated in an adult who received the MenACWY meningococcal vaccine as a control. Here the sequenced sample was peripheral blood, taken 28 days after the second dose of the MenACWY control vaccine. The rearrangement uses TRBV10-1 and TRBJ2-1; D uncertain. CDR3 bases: TGCGCCAGCAGTTTCGGCCAAAACAATGAGCAGTTCTTC. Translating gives CASSFGQNNEQFF.